The 19 T cell receptor beta chains presented below share a single source sample, sequenced in a study of cytomegalovirus exposure and HLA in healthy donors. PCR primers comprised 60 Vbeta and 13 Jbeta primers. Repertoires were generated with immunoSEQ multiplex PCR, while TCRdb's copy carries only in-frame clones and drops some. Of about 55,000 clones detected, roughly 74% appear once; the ten largest clones hold 1.4%. The sample comprised PBMCs. The receptors were sampled from a female donor in good health and CMV-seronegative.

This chain joins TRBV7-3 and TRBJ2-7, with D possibly matching TRBD1 (6 bases). Per the germline V gene, CDR1 is SGHTA and CDR2 is FQGTGA. The CDR3 length is 15 residues. Trimming removed 2 bases at V and 7 bases at J, with 18 bases between. CDR3 residues: CASSLQGLPTREQYF. The CDR3 bases are TGTGCCAGCAGCTTACAGGGGCTTCCTACACGGGAGCAGTACTTC.

The chain couples TRBV6-4 to TRBJ2-1; D is possibly TRBD1 (7 bases). V lost 5 bases and J 4 bases, leaving 15 bases between the germline ends. CDR3 length equals 15 residues. Germline V gene sequence: CDR1 MRHNA, CDR2 SNTAGT. The CDR3 sequence is CASSPAEGAYNEQFF. The CDR3 coding sequence is TGTGCCAGCAGTCCCGCGGAGGGGGCTTACAATGAGCAGTTCTTC.

This chain links TRBV4-3 with TRBJ1-6; D gene uncertain. Germline V CDR1 and CDR2: LGHNA, YSLEER. CDR3 length equals 15 residues. The V end lost 1 base, the J end lost 5 bases, and 9 bases lay between the germline ends. The DNA of the CDR3 is TGCGCCAGCAGCCAAGTCACTCAGGATAATTCACCCCTCCACTTT. Its protein is CASSQVTQDNSPLHF.

The gene calls are TRBV10-2 and TRBJ1-1; D unresolved. Trimming removed 1 base at V and 5 bases at J, with 17 bases between. Germline CDR1 is WSHSY and CDR2 is SAAADI. The CDR3 extends over 16 amino acids. CDR3 coding DNA: TGCGCCAGCAGTGAGTTATTTCGGGGAGTCGGGACTGAAGCTTTCTTT. Encoded protein: CASSELFRGVGTEAFF.

The gene calls are TRBV4-1 and TRBJ1-2; TRBD1 is a possible D gene (6 bases). This CDR3 contains 13 residues. V lost 0 bases to trimming and J lost 7 bases, with 9 bases between them. CDR1 and CDR2 from the germline V gene are MGHRA and YSYEKL. The CDR3 protein is CASSQDRGSGYTF. CDR3 sequence (DNA): TGCGCCAGCAGCCAAGACAGGGGCAGTGGCTACACCTTC.

The chain uses TRBV5-1 and TRBJ1-3; 7 bases map to TRBD1. The CDR3 has 14 residues. The V gene's germline CDR1 is SGHRS and CDR2 YFSETQ. V was pared by 0 bases and J by 6 bases, with 3 bases of the junction left unmatched. CDR3 nucleotide sequence: TGCGCCAGCAGCTTGGAGGGGGCAGTAAACACCATATATTTT. Translation: CASSLEGAVNTIYF.

V gene TRBV9 combines with J gene TRBJ2-3; 11 positions agree with TRBD2. The CDR3 sequence is 19 residues long. Trimming at V came to 1 base and at J to 0 bases, leaving 10 bases not matched to a gene. Germline loops: CDR1 SGDLS, CDR2 YYNGEE. The CDR3 sequence is CASSVPLAGGRSSTDTQYF. The CDR3 DNA follows: TGTGCCAGCAGCGTACCTCTAGCGGGGGGCCGGTCTAGCACAGATACGCAGTATTTT.

V usage is TRBV7-9 and J usage is TRBJ2-5, with D possibly being TRBD1 (5 bases). V was pared by 4 bases and J by 1 base, with 16 bases between. This CDR3 spans 16 amino acids. Looked up from germline, CDR1 is SEHNR and CDR2 is FQNEAQ (reference sequence). CDR3 coding DNA: TGTGCCAGCAGCTCTTTGGGATACAGGATCCAAGAGACCCAGTACTTC. It is translated as CASSSLGYRIQETQYF.

The chain joins TRBV6-1 to TRBJ2-3; 8 positions match TRBD2. Germline trimming cut 10 bases from V and 2 bases from J; bases unmatched to any gene: 8. The CDR3 spans 14 residues. The germline gives CDR1 MNHNS, CDR2 SASEGT. This CDR3 is CAILQRGYTDTQYF. The CDR3 region has the DNA TGTGCCATTCTCCAGCGGGGGTACACAGATACGCAGTATTTT.

The chain joins TRBV29-1 to TRBJ1-2, with D possibly matching TRBD1 (5 bases). CDR1 and CDR2 from the germline V gene are SQVTM and ANQGSEA. The V end lost 5 bases, the J end lost 2 bases, and 9 bases lay between the germline ends. The CDR3 is made up of 12 amino acids. Here the CDR3 DNA reads TGCAGCGTTCGGGGGAGAAACTATGGCTACACCTTC. Amino acids: CSVRGRNYGYTF.

This sequence joins TRBV5-5 and TRBJ1-2; D possibly corresponds to TRBD1 (5 bases). CDR1 is SGHKS and CDR2 is YYEKEE in the germline V gene (reference sequence). The CDR3 contains 14 residues. Trimming removed 0 bases from V and 4 bases from J, with 10 bases in between. The CDR3 region is CASSLGLGVYGYTF. DNA of the CDR3: TGTGCCAGCAGCTTGGGCCTAGGGGTCTATGGCTACACCTTC.

The genes are TRBV9 and TRBJ1-3; the D gene is possibly TRBD1 (5 bases). V was shortened by 4 bases and J by 0 bases, with 8 bases between the two germline ends. The CDR3 is 14 amino acids. Germline V CDR1 and CDR2: SGDLS, YYNGEE. CDR3 in amino acids: CASSRGTSGNTIYF. CDR3 nucleotides: TGTGCCAGCAGCAGGGGTACCTCTGGAAACACCATATATTTT.

The rearrangement joins TRBV27 to TRBJ1-5; unclear D gene. CDR3 size: 13 residues. V was trimmed by 0 bases and J by 5 bases, leaving 5 bases between them. CDR1 and CDR2 (germline): MNHEY, SMNVEV (reference sequence). The CDR3 nucleotides read TGTGCCAGCAGTTTATCGAGGGATCAGCCCCAGCATTTT. This encodes CASSLSRDQPQHF.

On this clone itself: A junction end diverges from the germline sequence, so it may reflect a read error. Other DNA sequences from this sample encode an identical CDR3 as well. This chain uses TRBV6-5 with TRBJ1-3, with D perhaps TRBD1 (6 bases). Germline CDR1 is MNHEY and CDR2 is SVGAGI. The CDR3 is 15 amino acids. DNA for the CDR3: TGCGCCAGCAGTTACTCGAACAGGGCTGGAAACACCATATATTTT. This translates into CASSYSNRAGNTIYF.

The chain employs TRBV11-1 and TRBJ2-1, with 8 bases aligning to TRBD2. Germline-derived CDR1 and CDR2 are SGHAT and FQDESV (reference sequence). V gave up 0 bases and J gave up 5 bases; unmatched junction bases: 6. The CDR3 covers 16 residues. The CDR3 region is CASSLAGGGYDNEQFF. The CDR3 nucleotides read TGTGCCAGCAGCTTAGCGGGCGGGGGGTATGACAATGAGCAGTTCTTC.

This clone appeared a few times. This chain uses TRBV12-5 with TRBJ2-6; 9 bases fit TRBD1. Trimming removed 6 bases from V and 0 bases from J; junction bases left unmatched: 6. This CDR3 has 17 amino acids. Germline lookup yields CDR1 LGHNT and CDR2 FRNRAP. The CDR3 region is CASGPGQGLSGANVLTF. The CDR3 DNA reads as TGTGCTAGTGGCCCCGGACAGGGGCTCTCTGGGGCCAACGTCCTGACTTTC. The full variable domain, its missing parts supplied by reference TRBV12-5 and TRBJ2-6, is DARVTQTPRHKVTEMGQEVTMRCQPILGHNTVFWYRQTMMQGLELLAYFRNRAPLDDSGMPKDRFSAEMPDATLATLKIQPSEPRDSAVYFCASGPGQGLSGANVLTFGAGSRLTVL.

This clone was found a few times. The chain uses TRBV4-1 and TRBJ2-2, with 7 nucleotides matching TRBD1. CDR1 is MGHRA and CDR2 is YSYEKL in the germline V gene. CDR3 size: 14 residues. Germline trimming cut 4 bases from V and 7 bases from J; bases unmatched to any gene: 6. The CDR3 spells CASSPHRGVGELFF. CDR3 in DNA: TGCGCCAGCAGCCCCCACAGGGGAGTCGGGGAGCTGTTTTTT.

This clone occurred a few times. The CDR3 reads CASNSDSQETQYF. Written as DNA, the CDR3 is TGTGCCAGCAATTCCGACAGCCAAGAGACCCAGTACTTC. V is TRBV2 and J is TRBJ2-5, with D possibly matching TRBD1 (5 bases). Trimming took 7 bases from V and 1 from J, leaving 10 bases between them. This CDR3 is 13 amino acids long. CDR1 is SNHLY and CDR2 is FYNNEI in the germline V gene.

The rearrangement joins TRBV5-1 to TRBJ2-5; 11 bases are shared with TRBD2. This CDR3 comprises 16 residues. Unmatched junction bases numbered 7, after V lost 5 bases and J lost 1 base. Germline CDR1 and CDR2: SGHRS and YFSETQ. The CDR3 bases are TGCGCCAGCAGGCTCGGACTAGCGGGCGCCCAAGAGACCCAGTACTTC. Translated: CASRLGLAGAQETQYF.